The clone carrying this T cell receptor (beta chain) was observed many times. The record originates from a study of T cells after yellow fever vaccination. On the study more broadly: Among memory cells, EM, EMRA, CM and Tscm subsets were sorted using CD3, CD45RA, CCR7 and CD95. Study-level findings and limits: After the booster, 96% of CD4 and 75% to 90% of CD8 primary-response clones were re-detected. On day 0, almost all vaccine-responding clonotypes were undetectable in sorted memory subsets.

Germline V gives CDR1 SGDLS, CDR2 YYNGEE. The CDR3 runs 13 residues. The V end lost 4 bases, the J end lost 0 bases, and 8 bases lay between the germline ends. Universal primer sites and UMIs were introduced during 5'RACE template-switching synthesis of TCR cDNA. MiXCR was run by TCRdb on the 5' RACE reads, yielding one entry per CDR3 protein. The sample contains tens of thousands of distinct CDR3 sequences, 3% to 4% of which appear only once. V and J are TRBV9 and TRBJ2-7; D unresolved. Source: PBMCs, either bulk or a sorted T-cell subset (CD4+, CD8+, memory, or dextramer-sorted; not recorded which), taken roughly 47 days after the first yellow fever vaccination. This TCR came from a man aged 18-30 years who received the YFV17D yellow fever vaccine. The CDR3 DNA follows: TGTGCCAGCAGCCCCCGGCGCTCCTACGAGCAGTACGTC. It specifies CASSPRRSYEQYV.